Listed here is a single T cell receptor (beta chain). With 60 Vbeta and 13 Jbeta primers, the PCR was carried out. The data were produced by immunoSEQ multiplex PCR, yet TCRdb's version contains in-frame clones alone and is incomplete. Of tens of thousands of clones listed, 70% to 80% are singletons. Germline assignment: CDR1 SGHRS and CDR2 YFSETQ. This CDR3 has 12 amino acids. Trimming took 0 bases from V and 8 from J, leaving 8 bases between them. These data originate in a study of cytomegalovirus exposure and HLA in healthy donors. This chain joins TRBV5-1 and TRBJ1-1; D not resolved. The source is a man in his forties or fifties in good health and CMV-seropositive. Sequencing used PBMCs. The CDR3 nucleotides are TGCGCCAGCAGCTTGGGGACTGACGAAGCTTTCTTT. This sequence encodes CASSLGTDEAFF.